This T cell receptor (beta chain) stems from a study of cytomegalovirus exposure and HLA in healthy donors. Trimming shortened V by 2 bases and J by 3 bases, and 5 bases separated the two germline ends. The CDR3 consists of 13 residues. In germline, CDR1 is SGDLS, CDR2 YYNGEE. PCR involved 60 Vbeta and 13 Jbeta primers. TCRdb keeps only in-frame clones here, not all; method: immunoSEQ multiplex PCR. Of some 150,000 clones listed, about 75% are singletons. The origin of this receptor is a man aged 25-40 years in good health and CMV-seronegative. The V and J genes are TRBV9 and TRBJ2-2; D not certain. The material sequenced was PBMCs. The CDR3 coding sequence is TGTGCCAGCAGCGTCATAGACACCGGGGAGCTGTTTTTT. It specifies CASSVIDTGELFF.